What follows are 31 T cell receptor beta chains derived from one specimen sequenced in a study of blood T cell repertoires in COVID-19. This table comes from immunoSEQ multiplex PCR, and its TCRdb copy is limited to in-frame clones, with some not included. This table holds some 390,000 clones, around 87% found once. The sequencing input was peripheral blood. These receptors originate from a woman aged 55-69 years with COVID-19, enrolled during active disease.

The J gene is TRBJ2-3, the V gene TRBV5-4; D uncertain. The CDR3 has 15 residues. Germline-derived CDR1 and CDR2 are SGHNT and YYREEE (reference sequence). Deletions cut 4 bases from V and 2 bases from J, with 14 bases between. The CDR3 reads CASSMSILSTDTQYF. Written as DNA, the CDR3 is TGTGCCAGCAGCATGTCTATCCTATCCACAGATACGCAGTATTTT.

For this clone: Other DNA variants within this sample encode the same CDR3. The genes are TRBV5-1 and TRBJ1-4, with 8 nucleotides matching TRBD1. Germline V gene sequence: CDR1 SGHRS, CDR2 YFSETQ. After removal of 4 bases from V and 2 bases from J, the junction contained 4 bases not matched to a gene. The CDR3 is made up of 15 amino acids. CDR3 coding DNA: TGCGCCAGCAGCCTGCCAGGGGGCACTAATGAAAAACTGTTTTTT. Its protein product is CASSLPGGTNEKLFF.

V gene TRBV10-3 combines with J gene TRBJ1-1; tentatively, D is TRBD1 (5 bases). This CDR3 is built from 13 residues. Germline V CDR1 and CDR2: ENHRY, SYGVKD. V lost 4 bases and J lost 7, with 13 bases in between. The CDR3 loop reads CAISVQTDGEAFF. The CDR3 bases are TGTGCCATCAGTGTCCAGACAGACGGTGAAGCTTTCTTT.

The chain couples TRBV6-4 to TRBJ2-1; the match to TRBD1 covers 7 bases. The ends lost 0 bases at V and 9 bases at J; junction bases unmatched: 11. Germline assignment: CDR1 MRHNA and CDR2 SNTAGT. This CDR3 is built from 16 residues. CDR3 DNA: TGTGCCAGCAGTGACTCCCCGGGACAGCCCAGCACTGAGCAGTTCTTC. Protein sequence: CASSDSPGQPSTEQFF.

CDR3 in amino acids: CASSHLIGVEQYF. Written as DNA, the CDR3 is TGTGCCAGCAGCCACCTCATAGGGGTCGAGCAGTACTTC. V and J are TRBV3-1 (or the pseudogene TRBV3-2) and TRBJ2-7, with D tentatively TRBD1 (5 bases). V was trimmed by 3 bases and J by 6 bases, leaving 12 bases between them. The CDR3 runs to 13 residues. Germline V lookup: CDR1 LGHDT, CDR2 YNNKEL (reference sequence).

This clone was seen more than once but under ten times. The V and J genes are TRBV7-2 and TRBJ1-2; D not resolved. The V gene lost 1 base and the J gene lost 4 bases, with 7 bases spanning the gap. This CDR3 contains 13 residues. Germline V gene data show CDR1 as SGHTA and CDR2 as FQGNSA. CDR3 bases: TGTGCCAGCAGCTTAGGGCGGATCTATGGCTACACCTTC. Amino acids: CASSLGRIYGYTF.

The chain uses TRBV19 and TRBJ2-1; 10 bases are a match to TRBD1. The germline V gene has CDR1 LNHDA and CDR2 SQIVND (reference sequence). J was trimmed by 8 bases and V by 9 bases; bases with no gene match: 7. This CDR3 contains 13 residues. CDR3 nucleotides: TGTGCCAGCAGAGGGACAGGGGACGATGAGCAGTTCTTC. It encodes CASRGTGDDEQFF.

The chain carries TRBV6-5 and TRBJ1-1, with a weak D call TRBD1 (5 bases). Trimming left V 0 bases short and J 5 bases short, with 7 bases between. Germline-derived CDR1 and CDR2 are MNHEY and SVGAGI. The CDR3 is made up of 13 amino acids. Here the CDR3 DNA reads TGTGCCAGCAGTTACTCGACAGCTACTGAAGCTTTCTTT. This translates into CASSYSTATEAFF.

The CDR3 here is CASSQGLAGLGTGELFF. The CDR3 bases are TGCGCCAGCAGCCAGGGACTAGCGGGGTTAGGCACCGGGGAGCTGTTTTTT. V usage is TRBV5-1 and J usage is TRBJ2-2, with TRBD2 matching over 13 bases. V trimming: 4 bases; J trimming: 4 bases; junction bases outside the gene matches: 7. Germline V gene lookup returns CDR1 SGHRS and CDR2 YFSETQ. The CDR3 length is 17 residues.

The V gene is TRBV2, the J gene TRBJ2-7, with D maybe TRBD2 (7 bases). The CDR3 is 14 residues long. Germline lookup yields CDR1 SNHLY and CDR2 FYNNEI. V gave up 6 bases and J gave up 1 base, with 13 bases separating them. The chain's CDR3 is CASREGGLSYEQYF. As DNA, the CDR3 is TGTGCCAGCAGGGAGGGGGGGCTTTCCTACGAGCAGTACTTC.

This clone was detected a few times. This chain links TRBV5-1 with TRBJ2-2, with 9 bases aligning to TRBD1. V shed 4 bases and J 5 bases; nucleotides not matched to a gene: 3. Germline V lookup: CDR1 SGHRS, CDR2 YFSETQ. This CDR3 is built from 14 residues. CDR3 sequence reads: CASSRTGVTGELFF. CDR3 bases: TGCGCCAGCAGCCGGACAGGGGTGACCGGGGAGCTGTTTTTT.

This chain joins TRBV9 and TRBJ1-2, with D maybe TRBD1 (6 bases). This CDR3 contains 13 residues. Between the trimmed V and J ends, which lost 6 bases and 2 bases, there was a span of 11 bases. In germline, CDR1 is SGDLS, CDR2 YYNGEE. The CDR3 region has the DNA TGTGCCAGCAACCGGGACACCAACTATGGCTACACCTTC. It yields the protein CASNRDTNYGYTF.

Concerning this clone: The sample holds other DNA sequences that translate to the same CDR3. The chain recombines TRBV5-1 with TRBJ1-4; 7 bases are a match to TRBD1. J was trimmed by 5 bases and V by 4 bases; bases with no gene match: 8. The CDR3 has 15 residues. Germline V CDR1 and CDR2: SGHRS, YFSETQ. The CDR3 sequence: CASSLGQVLNEKLFF. The CDR3 DNA reads as TGCGCCAGCAGCCTAGGACAGGTCCTAAATGAAAAACTGTTTTTT.

This chain joins TRBV4-2 and TRBJ2-1, with 13 bases fitting TRBD2. The CDR3 extends over 17 amino acids. With 3 bases clipped from V and 4 bases from J, the junction kept 6 bases outside the gene matches. Germline lookup yields CDR1 LGHNA and CDR2 YNFKEQ. The CDR3 region is CASSHRTSGGDYNEQFF. CDR3 in DNA: TGTGCCAGCAGCCATAGGACTAGCGGGGGAGATTACAATGAGCAGTTCTTC.

This clone qualifies as medium-sized. The chain carries TRBV6-1 and TRBJ2-5, with D tentatively TRBD1 (6 bases). The V end was cut by 2 bases, the J end by 3 bases, with 16 bases between. The germline gives CDR1 MNHNS, CDR2 SASEGT. This CDR3 is 16 amino acids long. The CDR3 nucleotides read TGTGCCAGCAGTGAAAACGAAGGCGCAGGGGAAGAGACCCAGTACTTC. The encoded protein is CASSENEGAGEETQYF.

The chain recombines TRBV9 with TRBJ2-6, with 9 bases matching TRBD1. Germline V lookup: CDR1 SGDLS, CDR2 YYNGEE. V shed 0 bases, J shed 0 bases, and the junction held 4 bases outside the gene matches. The CDR3 is 18 residues long. CDR3 coding DNA: TGTGCCAGCAGCGTAGGGGACAGGGCACCCTCTGGGGCCAACGTCCTGACTTTC. This codes for CASSVGDRAPSGANVLTF.

V gene TRBV10-1 combines with J gene TRBJ2-3, with 7 bases that match TRBD1. Germline lookup yields CDR1 WNHNN and CDR2 SYGVQD (reference sequence). V was pared by 2 bases and J by 0 bases, with 5 bases of the junction left unmatched. The CDR3 is made up of 16 amino acids. CDR3 in DNA: TGCGCCAGCAGTGAGGGGGGCAGGGGGAGCACAGATACGCAGTATTTT. It yields the protein CASSEGGRGSTDTQYF.

This clone was counted once. This chain joins TRBV28 and TRBJ2-3; maybe TRBD2 (6 bases). In germline, CDR1 is MDHEN, CDR2 SYDVKM. CDR3 length equals 15 residues. Deletions cut 6 bases from V and 5 bases from J, with 18 bases between. The CDR3 is CASRGTGVGRDTQYF. The CDR3 region has the DNA TGTGCCAGCAGGGGTACGGGGGTTGGTCGAGATACGCAGTATTTT.

This chain links TRBV5-1 with TRBJ2-2; the match to TRBD1 covers 7 bases. In germline, CDR1 is SGHRS, CDR2 YFSETQ. The CDR3 has 16 residues. The V and J ends lost 5 bases and 5 bases, in that order; junction bases with no gene match: 12. The CDR3 nucleotides are TGCGCCAGCAGACATTATACAGGGGCTAGTACCGGGGAGCTGTTTTTT. This sequence encodes CASRHYTGASTGELFF.

The rearrangement joins TRBV2 to TRBJ1-1; TRBD1 matches at 8 bases. Germline loops: CDR1 SNHLY, CDR2 FYNNEI. The CDR3 contains 14 residues. V gave up 5 bases and J gave up 5 bases; unmatched junction bases: 7. The CDR3 region has the DNA TGTGCCAGCAGTCTCGGACAGGGTTGGACTGAAGCTTTCTTT. Its protein is CASSLGQGWTEAFF.

The CDR3 DNA is TGTGCCAGCAGGGATCATAGGGGAGGGGGTCCTGGCTGGACTGAAGCTTTCTTT. Its protein is CASRDHRGGGPGWTEAFF. The chain joins TRBV11-2 to TRBJ1-1; TRBD1 might be the D (6 bases). From germline, CDR1 is SGHAT and CDR2 FQNNGV. This CDR3 has 18 amino acids. Trimming left V 6 bases short and J 5 bases short, with 28 bases between.

This chain links TRBV5-4 with TRBJ2-1, with 9 bases identical to TRBD1. The germline gives CDR1 SGHNT, CDR2 YYREEE (reference sequence). Losses at the gene ends were 0 bases for V and 7 bases for J; bases not matched to a gene: 5. The length of the CDR3 is 15 residues. CDR3 region: CASSLVGTGYNEQFF. DNA of the CDR3: TGTGCCAGCAGCTTGGTCGGGACAGGGTATAATGAGCAGTTCTTC.

V usage is TRBV1 and J usage is TRBJ2-3; the D segment call TRBD2 is taken from the table without a DNA check. TRBV1 is a recognized pseudogene. The CDR3 spans 16 residues. For the CDR3, the DNA is TGCACCAGCAGCCAAGATCAAGCGGGGGGCCGGGATACGCAGTATTTT. Translation: CTSSQDQAGGRDTQYF.

This chain uses TRBV29-1 with TRBJ2-1; 11 bases line up with TRBD2. Germline V gives CDR1 SQVTM, CDR2 ANQGSEA. V was pared by 2 bases and J by 9 bases, with 9 bases of the junction left unmatched. The CDR3 contains 15 residues. This chain's CDR3 is CSVELVAGGPGEQFF. DNA of the CDR3: TGCAGCGTTGAATTGGTAGCGGGGGGGCCTGGTGAGCAGTTCTTC.

The rearrangement links TRBV24-1 to TRBJ2-3; no clear D gene. CDR3 size: 17 residues. CDR1 and CDR2 from the germline V gene are KGHDR and SFDVKD. Between the trimmed V and J ends, which lost 2 bases and 1 base, there was a span of 15 bases. The CDR3 protein is CATSDSVAALGTDTQYF. The CDR3 DNA follows: TGTGCCACCAGTGATTCAGTGGCGGCCCTGGGCACAGATACGCAGTATTTT.

This chain uses TRBV2 with TRBJ1-5; 8 positions agree with TRBD1. Per germline, CDR1 SNHLY and CDR2 FYNNEI. This CDR3 contains 17 residues. The junction had 13 bases not matched to a gene; V was cut back by 9 bases and J by 0 bases. The CDR3 nucleotides are TGTGCCAGTAGATGGGACAGGCGCCGATATAGCAATCAGCCCCAGCATTTT. Residues: CASRWDRRRYSNQPQHF.

The chain uses TRBV4-2 and TRBJ2-2; D might be TRBD2 (6 bases). V was trimmed by 0 bases and J by 4 bases, leaving 9 bases between them. The CDR3 loop spans 15 amino acids. Germline V gene sequence: CDR1 LGHNA, CDR2 YNFKEQ. The CDR3 DNA is TGTGCCAGCAGCCAAGATTCGGGGGTCACCGGGGAGCTGTTTTTT. The encoded protein is CASSQDSGVTGELFF.

This clone has a single count. The J gene is TRBJ2-7, the V gene TRBV5-1; 9 bases are a match to TRBD1. The CDR3 length is 17 residues. Unmatched junction bases numbered 16, after V lost 4 bases and J lost 5 bases. Germline V gene sequence: CDR1 SGHRS, CDR2 YFSETQ. CDR3 nucleotides: TGCGCCAGCAGCCCGGGGAACTCCGGGACAGGGATTGACGAGCAGTACTTC. Translation gives CASSPGNSGTGIDEQYF.

The V gene is TRBV11-3, the J gene TRBJ2-1; a possible D gene is TRBD2 (5 bases). Deletions cut 4 bases from V and 0 bases from J, with 19 bases between. This CDR3 spans 18 amino acids. Germline-derived CDR1 and CDR2 are SGHNT and YENEEA. The CDR3 here is CASSSRGLGDSSYNEQFF. In DNA form, the CDR3 reads TGTGCCAGCAGCTCAAGAGGACTCGGTGATAGCTCCTACAATGAGCAGTTCTTC.

V gene TRBV9 combines with J gene TRBJ1-4; 7 nucleotides match TRBD1. V lost 4 bases and J lost 3; bases outside the gene matches: 9. Germline V CDR1 and CDR2: SGDLS, YYNGEE. This CDR3 contains 16 residues. The CDR3 DNA is TGTGCCAGCAGCTCTTCGACAGGGCTTCCTAATGAAAAACTGTTTTTT. It specifies CASSSSTGLPNEKLFF.

This clone came up once. V and J are TRBV6-6 and TRBJ2-6, with TRBD1 matching over 7 bases. Germline V gives CDR1 MNHNY, CDR2 SVGAGI (reference sequence). The CDR3 consists of 18 residues. J lost 0 bases, V lost 5 bases, and 10 bases had no gene match. The CDR3 DNA sequence: TGTGCCAGCAGTCCCCGGGACAGCTACGGCTCTGGGGCCAACGTCCTGACTTTC. Protein: CASSPRDSYGSGANVLTF.